Following are 3 T cell receptor beta chains from one sample sequenced in a study of blood T cell repertoires in COVID-19. Profiled with immunoSEQ multiplex PCR; TCRdb holds only in-frame clones, not every one. The sample has about 230,000 clones; under 90% are singletons. Sequencing was performed on peripheral blood. Every receptor here comes from a man aged 50 to 60 with COVID-19, enrolled during active disease.

This clone was counted only a few times. The gene calls are TRBV4-3 and TRBJ1-6, with unresolved D. V was pared by 0 bases and J by 6 bases, with 12 bases between. From germline, CDR1 is LGHNA and CDR2 YSLEER. CDR3 length equals 16 residues. CDR3 protein: CASSQDLGRINSPLHF. DNA for the CDR3: TGCGCCAGCAGCCAAGATCTGGGCAGGATTAATTCACCCCTCCACTTT.

This sequence joins TRBV19 and TRBJ2-7; TRBD2 matches at 8 bases. The V gene's germline CDR1 is LNHDA and CDR2 SQIVND (reference sequence). V shed 1 base and J 2 bases; nucleotides not matched to a gene: 4. This CDR3 comprises 15 residues. CDR3 sequence: CASSIVGAGAYEQYF. In DNA form, the CDR3 reads TGTGCCAGTAGTATAGTCGGAGCGGGAGCCTACGAGCAGTACTTC. Supplemented by reference TRBV19 and TRBJ2-7, the full variable domain reads DGGITQSPKYLFRKEGQNVTLSCEQNLNHDAMYWYRQDPGQGLRLIYYSQIVNDFQKGDIAEGYSVSREKKESFPLTVTSAQKNPTAFYLCASSIVGAGAYEQYFGPGTRLTVT.

The chain couples TRBV18 to TRBJ2-1; weak D call: TRBD1 (6 bases). The CDR3 extends over 13 amino acids. V shed 2 bases and J shed 9 bases, with 11 bases lying between them. From germline, CDR1 is KGHSH and CDR2 LQKENI. The CDR3 bases are TGTGCCAGCTCACCAGAACAGGGTAGTGAGCAGTTCTTC. Its translation is CASSPEQGSEQFF. The variable domain in full, completed from reference TRBV18 and TRBJ2-1, reads NAGVMQNPRHLVRRRGQEARLRCSPMKGHSHVYWYRQLPEEGLKFMVYLQKENIIDESGMPKERFSAEFPKEGPSILRIQQVVRGDSAAYFCASSPEQGSEQFFGPGTRLTVL.